One and the same sample provided the 8 T cell receptor beta chains below, sequenced in a study of blood T cell repertoires in COVID-19 (dated by TCRdb to 2020 to 2021). Library preparation employed the immunoSEQ multiplex PCR assay. TCRdb's version of the immuneACCESS table is confined to in-frame rearrangements and falls short of the full clone set. An unresolved V gene accounts for under half of the shortfall where checked; the remainder is of unknown origin. Recorded for this sample are 90,000 to 130,000 clones; roughly nine tenths of them occurred a single time. Of the sample, around 4.6% is held by the ten largest clones. What was sequenced was peripheral blood. Every receptor here comes from a man in his forties with acute or convalescent COVID-19.

The V gene is TRBV6-1, the J gene TRBJ1-1; D not certain. The V and J ends lost 7 bases and 7 bases respectively, with 13 bases between them. The CDR3 has 12 residues. Germline-derived CDR1 and CDR2 are MNHNS and SASEGT. The CDR3 nucleotides are TGTGCCAGCACCTACCCGGAGAGTGAAGCTTTCTTT. Translation gives CASTYPESEAFF.

The V call is TRBV6-5, the J call TRBJ1-2; 7 bases match TRBD1. J lost 4 bases, V lost 2 bases, and 4 bases had no gene match. This CDR3 has 14 residues. The germline V gene has CDR1 MNHEY and CDR2 SVGAGI. The CDR3 here is CASSYDRDSYGYTF. CDR3 sequence (DNA): TGTGCCAGCAGTTACGACAGGGATTCCTATGGCTACACCTTC.

This chain joins TRBV6-5 and TRBJ2-7, with TRBD1 identical over 9 bases. Germline values: CDR1 MNHEY, CDR2 SVGAGI. J lost 5 bases, V lost 4 bases, and 6 bases had no gene match. CDR3 length: 14 residues. The CDR3 DNA reads as TGTGCCAGCAGTTCCGGGACAGGGTTCCACGAGCAGTACTTC. Translating it yields CASSSGTGFHEQYF.

The J gene is TRBJ2-7, the V gene TRBV27, with 11 bases identical to TRBD1. Germline CDR1 reads MNHEY; CDR2 reads SMNVEV (reference sequence). The CDR3 sequence is 15 residues long. The ends lost 5 bases at V and 6 bases at J; junction bases unmatched: 9. The CDR3 DNA follows: TGTGCCAGCAGTCCCGGGACAGGGGGTTATGGCGAGCAGTACTTC. Its translation: CASSPGTGGYGEQYF.

The chain joins TRBV24-1 to TRBJ2-5, with 8 positions matching TRBD1. V was pared by 4 bases and J by 5 bases, with 5 bases of the junction left unmatched. The CDR3 is 14 residues long. Germline-derived CDR1 and CDR2 are KGHDR and SFDVKD. The CDR3 DNA follows: TGTGCCACCAGTGACACAGGGGGGCGCGAGACCCAGTACTTC. As protein: CATSDTGGRETQYF.

This clone was found once. J is TRBJ2-7 and V is TRBV7-9; 7 positions match TRBD1. V gave up 7 bases and J gave up 3 bases; unmatched junction bases: 6. The CDR3 has 13 residues. Germline V lookup: CDR1 SEHNR, CDR2 FQNEAQ (reference sequence). The CDR3 region has the DNA TGTGCCAGCAACCGGGACAGCGTCTACGAGCAGTACTTC. Translation: CASNRDSVYEQYF.

Concerning this clone: Its ends do not fully match the called genes, so a read error is possible. V and J are TRBV7-7 and TRBJ1-1; D might be TRBD1 (5 bases). There are 13 residues in the CDR3. CDR1 is SSHAT and CDR2 is FNYEAQ in the germline V gene (reference sequence). The CDR3 DNA is TGTGCTAGCAGCCTGGACACGAGCACTGAAGCTTTCTTT. It yields the protein CASSLDTSTEAFF. The entire variable domain, with the rest obtained from reference TRBV7-7 and TRBJ1-1, is as follows: GAGVSQSPRYKVTKRGQDVTLRCDPISSHATLYWYQQALGQGPEFLTYFNYEAQPDKSGLPSDRFSAERPEGSISTLTIQRTEQRDSAMYRCASSLDTSTEAFFGQGTRLTVV.

The chain combines TRBV5-6 with TRBJ1-1, with 9 nucleotides matching TRBD1. This CDR3 has 16 residues. The V segment lost 2 bases and the J segment 0 bases; nucleotides outside the gene matches: 5. CDR1 SGHDT and CDR2 YYEEEE come from the germline V gene. CDR3 loop: CASSFGTGKVNTEAFF. CDR3 sequence (DNA): TGTGCCAGCAGCTTCGGGACAGGGAAAGTGAACACTGAAGCTTTCTTT.